This T cell receptor (beta chain) came from a study of T cells after yellow fever vaccination. The study's findings and limits: A minor fraction of clonotypes spanned both CD4 and CD8 compartments.

This clonotype was recorded many times. The antigen is unknown. CDR1 is SNHLY and CDR2 is FYNNEI in the germline V gene. The CDR3 has 12 residues. Trimming took off 8 bases at V and 2 bases at J, with 9 bases between the two ends. 5'RACE template switching produced TCR cDNA carrying a universal primer site and UMIs. TCRdb re-derived calls from the 5' RACE reads in MiXCR, one entry per CDR3 protein. The table records over 110,000 distinct CDR3 sequences, roughly 8% of them present only once. J is TRBJ2-5 and V is TRBV2; no clear D gene. The sequences come from CD4+ T cells sorted from PBMCs, collected 5 days after the yellow fever booster vaccination. This TCR derives from a young man who received the YFV17D yellow fever vaccine. The CDR3 reads CASQQLQETQYF. Here the CDR3 DNA reads TGTGCCAGCCAGCAGCTACAAGAGACCCAGTACTTC.